One T cell receptor beta chain is described in this entry. Construction of TCR beta libraries relied on iRepertoire HTBI primers and on Arm-PCR targeting CDR3 regions. TCRdb reanalysed the multiplex PCR reads using MiXCR and keeps one entry per CDR3 protein. The sample yields some 400,000 distinct CDR3 sequences, 15% seen once. These data belong to a study of regulatory T cells in long-lasting Graves disease. The CDR3 covers 13 residues. Trimming cost V 7 bases and J 3 bases, with 11 bases left between them. Time point: newly diagnosed GD, antithyroid drugs for less than 3 months. TCR sequences were obtained from RNA taken from PBMCs. This sample also appeared in a second study, on T cells in Graves' hyperthyroidism and ophthalmopathy.

The sequences come from peripheral blood mononuclear cells (PBMCs), collected at new diagnosis, from a patient treated with antithyroid drugs. This sequence joins TRBV12-3 or TRBV12-4 and TRBJ2-3; no clear D. This receptor was identified in a woman in her twenties or thirties with Graves disease. CDR3: CASTPAPTDTQYF. For the CDR3, the DNA is TGTGCCAGCACTCCGGCCCCTACAGATACGCAGTATTTT.